This T cell receptor (beta chain) was recorded in a study of vaccination and CD4 T cells after COVID-19. Findings and caveats of the study: Sampling was limited to relatively few convalescent patients, with no early post-infection timepoints studied. Vaccine-specific clones in convalescent patients were spike mono-reactive in 304 of 307 cases.

The sample's treatment: approximately 10-day PBMC culture with coronavirus spike peptide pools or control peptides (ViraFEST assay). Cultured CD4+ T-cell DNA underwent Oncomine TCR Beta short-read sequencing. TCRdb re-called the PCR reads through MiXCR, storing one row per CDR3 protein. The sample has approximately 20,000 distinct CDR3 sequences, about 56% seen once. The CDR3 is made up of 13 amino acids. Germline V lookup: CDR1 DFQATT, CDR2 SNEGSKA (reference sequence). Trimming removed 4 bases at V and 3 bases at J, with 12 bases between. This clonotype was seen a single time. Its cognate antigen is unknown.

The sequence derives from a human donor who had recovered from COVID-19. Sequenced material: CD4+ T cells from blood, cultured in vitro, taken before SARS-CoV-2 vaccination. The chain recombines TRBV20-1 with TRBJ2-5; D possibly matches TRBD1 or TRBD2 (5 bases each). The CDR3, as DNA: TGCAGTGCTACTCCGGGGCTGAAAGAGACCCAGTACTTC. This translates into CSATPGLKETQYF.